This section outlines one TCR beta chain sequence together with its context. Its antigen is unknown. No quality values exist for individual bases; no much larger clone is one base distant. V and J are trimmed by 3 bases and 7 bases, and the gene matches miss 11 bases of the junction. The CDR3 sequence holds 16 residues, the cysteine and phenylalanine included. Just CDR3 DNA is preserved here, 48 bases in frame from base 1. According to the germline V gene (reference sequence), CDR1 reads LNHNV and CDR2 reads YYDKDF. These data are taken from a study of control samples from healthy donors and cancer patients (dated by TCRdb to the early 2020s). The receptor library was made with the immunoSEQ multiplex PCR assay. Here the immuneACCESS table is served through TCRdb, limited to in-frame sequences with V and J called. Missing clones are a known gap in these copies; in checked studies unresolved V genes cover under half, and the rest lacks a known reason. For this sample the table gives 50,000 or so clones, of which nearly 90% were detected only once. 3% to 4% of the sample is held by the ten biggest clonotypes.

The TCR was taken from a man aged 50 to 60 in good health. Sequences were obtained from blood. Here the chain combines TRBV15 and TRBJ2-2, with 7 bases aligning to TRBD2. The DNA sequence reads TGTGCCACCAGCAGTCTCCCCGGGGGGTTGGGCGGGGAGCTGTTTTTT. It codes for CATSSLPGGLGGELFF.